The present T cell receptor beta chain was sequenced within a study of blood T cell repertoires in COVID-19. Study-level information: Sites across the United States, Italy and Spain contributed samples from acute and convalescent COVID-19. PBMCs, B-cell-depleted T cells, or T cells provided the cDNA or gDNA that made up the material.

Authors' data handling: Counts of nucleated cells, estimated from reference gene primer amplification, were obtained. Assay used: immunoSEQ multiplex PCR; TCRdb lists only in-frame clones, some missing. That table furnishes V, J and clone size, whereas the DNA furnished D and trimming. Of around 150,000 clones in the sample, around 85% were seen once. This CDR3 spans 16 amino acids. The V end was cut by 6 bases, the J end by 1 base, with 18 bases between. Germline lookup yields CDR1 MDHEN and CDR2 SYDVKM. This rearrangement joins TRBV28 to TRBJ1-1, with D perhaps matching TRBD1 (5 bases). Material for sequencing was peripheral blood. This clonotype was obtained from a man aged 55-75 years with acute or convalescent COVID-19. CDR3 sequence (DNA): TGTGCCAGCAGGTATTCGGGCGGCAGGGCGAACACTGAAGCTTTCTTT. Its translation: CASRYSGGRANTEAFF. Supplemented by reference TRBV28 and TRBJ1-1, the full variable domain reads DVKVTQSSRYLVKRTGEKVFLECVQDMDHENMFWYRQDPGLGLRLIYFSYDVKMKEKGDIPEGYSVSREKKERFSLILESASTNQTSMYLCASRYSGGRANTEAFFGQGTRLTVV.